The rows below give T cell receptor beta chains drawn from one sample of a study of OX40 agonist ivuxolimab in advanced cancers. Here immunoSEQ multiplex PCR was the method, and the copy in TCRdb shows in-frame clones only, minus some. The data contain around 90,000 clones, roughly nine tenths of them singletons. The material was CD4+ or CD8+ T cells sorted from blood, obtained in a trial of the OX40 agonist ivuxolimab. The source of these receptors is an adult with an advanced solid tumor such as melanoma, head and neck, liver or kidney cancer. The CDR3 runs from the conserved cysteine through the conserved F or W. D genes are given only for firm matches. Clone size appears in some rows only: once, few, many, or a class for an expanded clone.

>TRBV5-1|13|TRBJ2-7|-|-
TGCGCCAGCAGCTTGGAGGCTAGCCGGGAGCAGTACTTC
CASSLEASREQYF
>TRBV19|14|TRBJ1-1|-|-
TGTGCCAGTAGGAGGACCAGCTTGAACACTGAAGCTTTCTTT
CASRRTSLNTEAFF
>TRBV14|14|TRBJ2-7|-|-
TGTGCCAGCAGCTCCAGAAGTGTATTCTACGAGCAGTACTTC
CASSSRSVFYEQYF
>TRBV7-8|13|TRBJ2-7|-|-
TGTGCCAGCAGCCCCCGGGGATTATACGAGCAGTACTTC
CASSPRGLYEQYF
>TRBV18|15|TRBJ2-2|TRBD2|-
TGTGCCAGCTCATCTCGGGAGGCTACCACCGGGGAGCTGTTTTTT
CASSSREATTGELFF
>TRBV12-5|12|TRBJ2-7|-|-
TGTGCTAGTGGTTTGGTACTCTGGGAGCAGTACTTC
CASGLVLWEQYF
>TRBV28|13|TRBJ2-5|TRBD2|-
TGTGCCAGCAGTTTATATACTAGCGGGAGGTCGGACTTC
CASSLYTSGRSDF
>TRBV5-1|14|TRBJ2-7|TRBD2|few
TGCGCCAGCAGCTCCATTAGCGGGAGCAACGAGCAGTACTTC
CASSSISGSNEQYF
>TRBV7-3|15|TRBJ2-2|-|-
TGTGCCAGCAGCCCATTGGGGCAGAACACCGGGGAGCTGTTTTTT
CASSPLGQNTGELFF
>TRBV5-4|15|TRBJ2-5|TRBD2|-
TGTGCCAGCAGCCTACTAGCGGGAGGAAAAGAGACCCAGTACTTC
CASSLLAGGKETQYF
>TRBV28|12|TRBJ2-7|-|-
TGTGCCAGCAGTGGGAGGGGGCGAGAGCAGTACTTC
CASSGRGREQYF
>TRBV15|17|TRBJ2-1|TRBD2|once
TGTGCCACCAGCAGTTATCCCGGGACTAGGACCTACAATGAGCAGTTCTTC
CATSSYPGTRTYNEQFF
>TRBV22-1|15|TRBJ1-2|-|once
TGTCCTGGGAGCCACCCGGCGAGAAAGACCTATGGCTACACCTTC
CPGSHPARKTYGYTF
>TRBV15|13|TRBJ2-5|-|once
TGTGCCACCAGCAGGAGGGGCGAAGGTGACCAGTACTTC
CATSRRGEGDQYF
>TRBV7-2|13|TRBJ2-1|-|once
TGTGCCAGCAGCCGTTCGGGGTACCATGAGCAGTTCTTC
CASSRSGYHEQFF
>TRBV28|14|TRBJ1-5|-|-
TGTGCCAGTCAGCGATTGGGAGCGCTGCAGCCCCAGCATTTT
CASQRLGALQPQHF
>TRBV30|12|TRBJ1-2|-|-
TGTGCCTGGAGATGGGGGCCACTTGGCTACACCTTC
CAWRWGPLGYTF
>TRBV5-6|16|TRBJ1-1|-|once
TGTGCCAGCAGCTTGGGAGCACTTTCCTTGAACACTGAAGCTTTCTTT
CASSLGALSLNTEAFF
>TRBV6-1|14|TRBJ2-1|TRBD1|-
TGTGCCAGCAGTGGGATGGACAGGGGCAATGAGCAGTTCTTC
CASSGMDRGNEQFF
>TRBV18|17|TRBJ1-5|-|once
TGTGCCAGCTCACCATCCAACAGCAGGGCGAGCAATCAGCCCCAGCATTTT
CASSPSNSRASNQPQHF
>TRBV4-1|14|TRBJ1-2|TRBD1|-
TGCGCCAGCAGCCAACTACAGGGGAACTATGGCTACACCTTC
CASSQLQGNYGYTF
>TRBV10-3|15|TRBJ2-2|TRBD2|-
TGTGCCCTCGGGACTAGCGGGAGGAACACCGGGGAGCTGTTTTTT
CALGTSGRNTGELFF
>TRBV11-2|12|TRBJ1-3|-|once
TGTGCCAGCAGCTTAGGAGTAAACACCATATATTTT
CASSLGVNTIYF
>TRBV28|12|TRBJ2-2|-|-
TGTGCCAGCAGCCCAAACACCGGGGAGCTGTTTTTT
CASSPNTGELFF
>TRBV19|13|TRBJ1-1|-|-
TGTGCCAGTAGCCTACAGCTGAACACTGAAGCTTTCTTT
CASSLQLNTEAFF
>TRBV10-3|18|TRBJ2-2|TRBD1|-
TGTGCCATCAGTGGAACCCCGGGACAGGGGGCGGGTTCCGGGGAGCTGTTTTTT
CAISGTPGQGAGSGELFF
>TRBV18|13|TRBJ2-2|TRBD2|-
TGTGCCAGCTCACGCGGGGGAGCCGGGGAGCTGTTTTTT
CASSRGGAGELFF